Included here is one T cell receptor (beta chain) sequence, with context. CDR3 size: 16 residues. Germline V lookup: CDR1 SGHTA, CDR2 FQGNSA. The V gene lost 2 bases and the J gene lost 2 bases, with 13 bases spanning the gap. The sample is drawn from a study of CD8 T cells in ankylosing spondylitis. MiXCR, run by TCRdb on the 5' RACE reads, gives a single entry per CDR3 protein. Altogether roughly 150,000 distinct CDR3 sequences are present, roughly a third being singletons, with the ten largest covering about 6%. The rearrangement joins TRBV7-2 to TRBJ1-5, with D tentatively TRBD1 (5 bases). The specimen was synovial fluid, either unsorted or a sorted T cell fraction (not recorded which). The clonotype comes from a male donor with ankylosing spondylitis. CDR3 in amino acids: CASSLQGPGGNQPQHF. For the CDR3, the DNA is TGTGCCAGCAGCTTACAGGGACCCGGGGGCAATCAGCCCCAGCATTTT.